The next 7 T cell receptor beta chains were all read from a single sample in a study of vaccination and CD4 T cells after COVID-19. Treatment specified: roughly ten-day PBMC culture with coronavirus spike peptide pools or control peptides (ViraFEST assay). No antigens are known for them. Cultured CD4+ T cell DNA was sequenced using the Oncomine TCR Beta short-read assay. A single record per CDR3 protein comes from TCRdb applying MiXCR to the PCR reads. The sample contains roughly 13,000 distinct CDR3 sequences, about 50% of which appear only once. Material: CD4+ T cells from blood, cultured in vitro. These receptor sequences come from a human donor who had recovered from COVID-19.

The rearrangement links TRBV6-2 or TRBV6-3 to TRBJ2-2; tentative D call: TRBD2 (5 bases). V was shortened by 7 bases and J by 5 bases, with 8 bases between the two germline ends. The V gene's germline CDR1 is MNHEY and CDR2 SVGEGT. The CDR3 covers 12 residues. CDR3 nucleotides: TGTGCCAGCACTAGCTGGACCGGGGAGCTGTTTTTT. Amino acids: CASTSWTGELFF.

This clonotype was recorded a few times. This chain uses TRBV19 with TRBJ1-2; TRBD1 matches 9 bases. CDR1 and CDR2 from the germline V gene are LNHDA and SQIVND (reference sequence). The CDR3 extends over 14 amino acids. The J segment lost 4 bases and the V segment lost 4 bases, leaving 4 bases of the junction unmatched. CDR3 sequence reads: CASSTRDRAYGYTF. CDR3 nucleotides: TGTGCCAGTAGTACCAGGGACAGGGCCTATGGCTACACCTTC.

V is TRBV20-1 and J is TRBJ1-1; 9 bases fit TRBD1. The V gene end was trimmed by 2 bases and the J gene end by 4 bases; junction bases not matched to a gene: 2. CDR1 is DFQATT, CDR2 SNEGSKA, per germline (reference sequence). The CDR3 is 13 amino acids. CDR3 in DNA: TGCAGTGCTAGAAGGACAGGGGTCACTGAAGCTTTCTTT. Its translation is CSARRTGVTEAFF.

In this sample, this clonotype turned up a few times. CDR3 protein: CASSQDVVSYHNEQFF. CDR3 in DNA: TGTGCCAGCAGCCAAGATGTGGTTTCCTACCACAATGAGCAGTTCTTC. This sequence joins TRBV4-2 and TRBJ2-1; D gene ambiguous. From germline, CDR1 is LGHNA and CDR2 YNFKEQ. Trimming took 0 bases from V and 5 from J, leaving 14 bases between them. The CDR3 sequence is 16 residues long.

The chain combines TRBV30 with TRBJ1-5, with TRBD1 as a possible D gene (5 bases). Trimming pared 0 bases from V and 2 bases from J, leaving 8 bases between. In germline, CDR1 is GTSNPN, CDR2 SVGIG (reference sequence). The CDR3 covers 14 residues. Here the CDR3 DNA reads TGTGCCTGGAGTGTACTACAGGGCAATCAGCCCCAGCATTTT. Amino acid sequence: CAWSVLQGNQPQHF.

The rearrangement uses TRBV24-1 and TRBJ2-5; TRBD1 agrees at 8 bases. Germline CDR1 is KGHDR and CDR2 is SFDVKD. This CDR3 contains 15 residues. The J segment lost 5 bases and the V segment lost 3 bases, leaving 7 bases of the junction unmatched. The CDR3 loop reads CATSDGGQGLETQYF. The DNA of the CDR3 is TGTGCCACCAGTGATGGAGGACAGGGTTTGGAGACCCAGTACTTC.

This clonotype appeared once. The V call is TRBV6-1, the J call TRBJ1-2; 9 bases are a match to TRBD1. Germline V gene lookup returns CDR1 MNHNS and CDR2 SASEGT. The CDR3 is made up of 13 amino acids. Unmatched junction bases numbered 4, after V lost 7 bases and J lost 4 bases. CDR3 protein: CASNGQGIYGYTF. CDR3 sequence (DNA): TGTGCCAGCAACGGACAGGGGATCTATGGCTACACCTTC.